This TCR beta chain stems from a study of OX40 agonist ivuxolimab in advanced cancers. No patient had autoimmune disease or received systemic immunosuppression. Blood specimens came from baseline, cycle 4 day 1, and cycle 7 day 1. Measured with immunoSEQ multiplex PCR; TCRdb has only the in-frame clones, and not every one. The sample records 50,000 to 70,000 clones, nearly 90% being singletons. J was trimmed by 3 bases and V by 4 bases; bases with no gene match: 8. Germline V gene lookup returns CDR1 SGDLS and CDR2 YYNGEE. CDR3 length equals 16 residues. This clone was recorded once. This TCR was recovered from an adult with an advanced solid tumor such as melanoma, head and neck, liver or kidney cancer. The source material was CD4+ or CD8+ T cells sorted from blood, sampled in a trial of the OX40 agonist ivuxolimab. The chain recombines TRBV9 with TRBJ2-2; TRBD2 matches at 8 bases. The CDR3 loop is CASSPQGTSHTGELFF. The CDR3 DNA reads as TGTGCCAGCAGCCCTCAGGGGACTAGTCACACCGGGGAGCTGTTTTTT.